This TCR beta chain stems from a study of T cells in tuberculosis. Sorting used thawed, overnight-rested PBMC stained with anti-CD3, a viability dye and GMM-loaded CD1B tetramer. The CD1B tetramers carried C32 glucose monomycolate purified from Rhodococcus equi. This clone has a single count. Libraries were prepared by immunoSEQ multiplex PCR; TCRdb keeps only in-frame clonotypes and omits some of them. The sample lists 88,000 or so clones, roughly 90% occurring once. Germline V gene lookup returns CDR1 SEHNR and CDR2 FQNEAQ (reference sequence). This CDR3 is built from 13 residues. Trimming at V came to 6 bases and at J to 4 bases, leaving 5 bases not matched to a gene.

The chain is built from TRBV7-9 and TRBJ1-2; TRBD1 agrees at 7 bases. The TCR originated in an adult woman with latent tuberculosis. Sequencing was carried out using CD1b-GMM tetramer-negative cells sorted from PBMCs. The CDR3 is CASRRQGSYGYTF. The CDR3 DNA reads TGTGCCAGCAGACGACAGGGTTCCTATGGCTACACCTTC.